These 25 T cell receptor beta chains share one sample of origin, sequenced in a study of blood T cell repertoires in COVID-19 (dated by TCRdb to about 2020). Receptor libraries were prepared by the immunoSEQ multiplex PCR assay. TCRdb stores this immuneACCESS table with in-frame sequences only. Part of the clones is absent; in the studies checked, under half of the shortfall reflects unresolved V genes, and no reason is known for the rest. The sample contains about 180,000 clones, 88% of them found a single time. 3.5% to 5% of the sample comes from the top ten. Sequenced input: peripheral blood. Receptors were obtained from a woman in her thirties with acute or convalescent COVID-19.

The chain carries TRBV11-1 and TRBJ2-2; 13 bases align to TRBD2. There are 16 residues in the CDR3. V lost 6 bases to trimming and J lost 3 bases; unmatched junction nucleotides: 4. The germline gives CDR1 SGHAT, CDR2 FQDESV (reference sequence). The CDR3 sequence is CASRRGLAGDTGELFF. As DNA, the CDR3 is TGTGCCAGCAGGCGTGGACTAGCGGGAGACACCGGGGAGCTGTTTTTT.

This chain joins TRBV28 and TRBJ1-3; a weak D match, TRBD1 (5 bases). V lost 4 bases, J lost 3 bases, and 10 bases lay in between. Germline CDR1 is MDHEN and CDR2 is SYDVKM. The CDR3 contains 14 residues. This chain's CDR3 is CASSYNRGGNTIYF. The CDR3 DNA reads TGTGCCAGCAGTTATAATAGGGGTGGAAACACCATATATTTT.

The rearrangement joins TRBV25-1 to TRBJ2-1; D gene uncertain. V lost 3 bases and J 15 bases, leaving 15 bases between the germline ends. Germline-derived CDR1 and CDR2 are MGHDK and SYGVNS. CDR3 length equals 12 residues. The CDR3 protein is CASSEEPGLRFF. In DNA, the CDR3 is TGTGCCAGCAGTGAGGAACCGGGTCTAAGGTTCTTC.

V gene TRBV28 combines with J gene TRBJ1-2; TRBD1 matches at 7 bases. J was trimmed by 5 bases and V by 3 bases; bases with no gene match: 9. The length of the CDR3 is 15 residues. Germline CDR1 MDHEN, CDR2 SYDVKM. As DNA, the CDR3 is TGTGCCAGCAGTTTGCCCCGGGACAGCCGATATGGCTACACCTTC. Translating it yields CASSLPRDSRYGYTF.

The rearrangement joins TRBV27 to TRBJ2-5; TRBD2 matches 11 bases. Trimming removed 6 bases from V and 2 bases from J; junction bases left unmatched: 5. The CDR3 loop spans 15 amino acids. Per the germline V gene, CDR1 is MNHEY and CDR2 is SMNVEV (reference sequence). CDR3 loop: CASRPGLAVQETQYF. The CDR3 bases are TGTGCCAGCAGGCCGGGACTAGCGGTTCAAGAGACCCAGTACTTC.

The chain joins TRBV12-3 or TRBV12-4 to TRBJ2-1; D is perhaps TRBD1 (5 bases). The CDR3 runs 13 residues. Trimming removed 7 bases from V and 4 bases from J, with 11 bases in between. The CDR3 bases are TGTGCCAGCATTAAGACAGTTTACAATGAGCAGTTCTTC. This gives the protein CASIKTVYNEQFF.

This rearrangement joins TRBV2 to TRBJ2-7; maybe TRBD1 (6 bases). Germline V gives CDR1 SNHLY, CDR2 FYNNEI. The CDR3 loop spans 13 amino acids. Trimming removed 7 bases from V and 3 bases from J, with 13 bases in between. The CDR3 nucleotides read TGTGCCAGCAATCCGGACAGATACTACGAGCAGTACTTC. It codes for CASNPDRYYEQYF.

V gene TRBV7-6 combines with J gene TRBJ2-1, with D maybe TRBD2 (7 bases). Per the germline V gene, CDR1 is SGHVS and CDR2 is FNYEAQ. This CDR3 spans 16 amino acids. The V and J ends lost 5 bases and 4 bases respectively, with 18 bases between them. The CDR3 DNA sequence: TGTGCCAGCAGCCGAGGGGCGGGGGACAATTACAATGAGCAGTTCTTC. Translated, it gives CASSRGAGDNYNEQFF. Together with reference TRBV7-6 and TRBJ2-1, the CDR3 gives the full variable domain: GAGVSQSPRYKVTKRGQDVALRCDPISGHVSLYWYRQALGQGPEFLTYFNYEAQQDKSGLPNDRFSAERPEGSISTLTIQRTEQRDSAMYRCASSRGAGDNYNEQFFGPGTRLTVL.

The gene calls are TRBV4-1 and TRBJ2-1; TRBD2 is a possible D gene (6 bases). Trimming cost V 4 bases and J 0 bases, with 13 bases left between them. The length of the CDR3 is 16 residues. Germline V CDR1 and CDR2: MGHRA, YSYEKL. Here the CDR3 DNA reads TGCGCCAGCAGCCTCCTAGCGCCCAGCTCCTACAATGAGCAGTTCTTC. This sequence encodes CASSLLAPSSYNEQFF.

This chain joins TRBV11-2 and TRBJ2-1, with D tentatively TRBD2 (6 bases). The V gene's germline CDR1 is SGHAT and CDR2 FQNNGV. The ends were cut back, 2 bases at V and 3 bases at J, with 11 bases in the middle. This CDR3 has 15 amino acids. The DNA of the CDR3 is TGTGCCAGCAGCTTAAATAGCGGTAACTACAATGAGCAGTTCTTC. Protein sequence: CASSLNSGNYNEQFF. The entire variable domain, with the rest obtained from reference TRBV11-2 and TRBJ2-1, is as follows: EAGVAQSPRYKIIEKRQSVAFWCNPISGHATLYWYQQILGQGPKLLIQFQNNGVVDDSQLPKDRFSAERLKGVDSTLKIQPAKLEDSAVYLCASSLNSGNYNEQFFGPGTRLTVL.

This chain joins TRBV6-5 and TRBJ2-7; possibly TRBD2 for D (5 bases). The germline CDR1 and CDR2 sequences are MNHEY and SVGAGI. The V end lost 0 bases, the J end lost 3 bases, and 12 bases lay between the germline ends. The CDR3 consists of 15 residues. This CDR3 reads CASSYSMGGFYEQYF. The DNA of the CDR3 is TGTGCCAGCAGTTACTCGATGGGCGGGTTCTACGAGCAGTACTTC.

The CDR3 loop is CATEALQGNQPQHF. In DNA, the CDR3 is TGTGCCACAGAAGCTTTACAGGGGAACCAGCCCCAGCATTTT. This sequence joins TRBV19 and TRBJ1-5; 7 positions match TRBD1. Germline trimming cut 10 bases from V and 7 bases from J; bases unmatched to any gene: 13. CDR3 length: 14 residues. From germline, CDR1 is LNHDA and CDR2 SQIVND (reference sequence).

This clone was observed a single time. V is TRBV2 and J is TRBJ2-3; D is ambiguous. Germline V CDR1 and CDR2: SNHLY, FYNNEI. Trimming pared 6 bases from V and 2 bases from J, leaving 6 bases between. This CDR3 region has 12 residues. The CDR3 spells CASSLYTDTQYF. CDR3 DNA sequence: TGTGCCAGCAGCCTCTACACAGATACGCAGTATTTT.

V and J are TRBV7-2 and TRBJ2-1; D remains unclear. V shed 4 bases and J shed 3 bases, with 13 bases lying between them. Germline-derived CDR1 and CDR2 are SGHTA and FQGNSA. This CDR3 contains 15 residues. The CDR3 region is CASSSNFQNYNEQFF. CDR3 DNA: TGTGCCAGCAGCTCCAATTTCCAGAACTACAATGAGCAGTTCTTC.

Concerning this clone itself: The identical CDR3 is also encoded by other nucleotide sequences in the sample. The rearrangement links TRBV28 to TRBJ1-1; no firm D call. This CDR3 spans 12 amino acids. Germline V gives CDR1 MDHEN, CDR2 SYDVKM. V was trimmed by 5 bases and J by 5 bases, leaving 9 bases between them. The CDR3 nucleotides are TGTGCCAGCAGTCCGGGAGGGACTGAAGCTTTCTTT. Translated, it gives CASSPGGTEAFF.

CDR3 sequence (DNA): TGTGCCAGCTGCAGTCTGCATGAGCAGTTCTTC. The encoded protein is CASCSLHEQFF. This chain uses TRBV9 with TRBJ2-1; D gene uncertain. The CDR3 is 11 amino acids. V shed 7 bases and J shed 8 bases, with 10 bases lying between them. Per germline, CDR1 SGDLS and CDR2 YYNGEE.

The chain couples TRBV7-9 to TRBJ2-1; D call uncertain. V lost 1 base and J 0 bases, leaving 7 bases between the germline ends. CDR3 length equals 15 residues. Germline CDR1 is SEHNR and CDR2 is FQNEAQ (reference sequence). CDR3 sequence: CASSLVLSSYNEQFF. The CDR3 region has the DNA TGTGCCAGCAGCTTAGTCTTGAGCTCCTACAATGAGCAGTTCTTC. The whole variable domain, filled in from reference TRBV7-9 and TRBJ2-1, reads DTGVSQNPRHKITKRGQNVTFRCDPISEHNRLYWYRQTLGQGPEFLTYFQNEAQLEKSRLLSDRFSAERPKGSFSTLEIQRTEQGDSAMYLCASSLVLSSYNEQFFGPGTRLTVL.

This chain uses TRBV7-9 with TRBJ2-1; D remains ambiguous. Trimming left V 5 bases short and J 1 base short, with 6 bases between. The germline V gene encodes CDR1 SEHNR and CDR2 FQNEAQ (reference sequence). The CDR3 has 13 amino acids. The CDR3 nucleotides are TGTGCCAGCAGCCTTAATTCCTACAATGAGCAGTTCTTC. It encodes CASSLNSYNEQFF.

The chain combines TRBV30 with TRBJ1-1; D is unresolved. Per germline, CDR1 GTSNPN and CDR2 SVGIG (reference sequence). The CDR3 is 13 amino acids. Trimming cost V 0 bases and J 1 base, with 6 bases left between them. The CDR3 here is CAWSVRGNTEAFF. The CDR3 coding sequence is TGTGCCTGGAGTGTACGGGGGAACACTGAAGCTTTCTTT.

This CDR3 is CASSAGQGLTFF. As DNA, the CDR3 is TGCGCCAGCAGTGCCGGACAGGGGCTAACTTTCTTT. The gene calls are TRBV10-2 and TRBJ1-1; TRBD1 matches at 9 bases. The germline CDR1 and CDR2 sequences are WSHSY and SAAADI. The CDR3 runs 12 residues. With V trimmed by 4 bases and J by 12 bases, 6 bases remained unmatched.

J is TRBJ2-3 and V is TRBV30, with 8 bases lining up with TRBD2. J was trimmed by 2 bases and V by 5 bases; bases with no gene match: 6. This CDR3 comprises 14 residues. Germline V gene sequence: CDR1 GTSNPN, CDR2 SVGIG (reference sequence). CDR3 in DNA: TGTGCCTGGTCCGGGGGGGCGGACACAGATACGCAGTATTTT. As protein: CAWSGGADTDTQYF.

The rearrangement links TRBV2 to TRBJ1-2, with a weak D call TRBD1 (5 bases). This CDR3 spans 14 amino acids. The germline V and J ends were trimmed by 5 bases and 1 base, with 11 bases remaining between them. The V gene's germline CDR1 is SNHLY and CDR2 FYNNEI. The CDR3 DNA sequence: TGTGCCAGCAGTTACACACAGGTTAACTATGGCTACACCTTC. Translation: CASSYTQVNYGYTF.

The sample holds a few counts of this clone. This CDR3 is CAISEAGGGDEQYF. The CDR3 DNA reads as TGTGCCATCTCAGAGGCGGGAGGCGGGGACGAGCAGTACTTC. The chain uses TRBV6-5 and TRBJ2-7; TRBD2 agrees at 8 bases. The CDR3 has 14 amino acids. V shed 10 bases, J shed 5 bases, and the junction held 13 bases outside the gene matches. Per germline, CDR1 MNHEY and CDR2 SVGAGI.

This clone was counted a single time. Written as DNA, the CDR3 is TGTGCCGGAACAGGAATAGACTATGGCTACACCTTC. Protein sequence: CAGTGIDYGYTF. The chain carries TRBV30 and TRBJ1-2, with D perhaps matching TRBD1 (5 bases). V gave up 8 bases and J gave up 3 bases, with 13 bases separating them. CDR1 GTSNPN and CDR2 SVGIG come from the germline V gene (reference sequence). CDR3 length: 12 residues.

The chain carries TRBV19 and TRBJ2-1; a weak D match, TRBD2 (5 bases). The CDR3 consists of 15 residues. The V end was cut by 4 bases, the J end by 0 bases, with 10 bases between. The germline gives CDR1 LNHDA, CDR2 SQIVND (reference sequence). CDR3 in amino acids: CASSNERYSYNEQFF. In nucleotides, the CDR3 is TGTGCCAGTAGTAACGAGCGGTACTCCTACAATGAGCAGTTCTTC.